Following are 24 T cell receptor beta chains from one sample sequenced in a study of cytotoxic CD8 clonotypes in ibrutinib-treated CLL. The method was immunoSEQ multiplex PCR; TCRdb's version includes in-frame clones alone and lacks a portion of them. Among 40,000 or so clones listed, approximately 74% were seen once. The sequencing here drew on PBMCs, taken after 12 months of ibrutinib treatment. These receptors were taken from a human donor with chronic lymphocytic leukemia.

The genes are TRBV10-1 and TRBJ1-5, with no clear D. The CDR3 is made up of 12 amino acids. V lost 3 bases and J lost 0, with 0 bases in between. The germline CDR1 and CDR2 sequences are WNHNN and SYGVQD (reference sequence). The CDR3 sequence: CASSDSNQPQHF. The CDR3 DNA reads as TGCGCCAGCAGTGATAGCAATCAGCCCCAGCATTTT.

V and J are TRBV9 and TRBJ2-2; 7 bases align to TRBD2. The CDR3 consists of 16 residues. Germline V gene sequence: CDR1 SGDLS, CDR2 YYNGEE. V trimming: 4 bases; J trimming: 5 bases; junction bases outside the gene matches: 11. The CDR3 nucleotides read TGTGCCAGCAGCCCTCAAGCGGGGCCGAGGACCGGGGAGCTGTTTTTT. This encodes CASSPQAGPRTGELFF.

The rearrangement links TRBV7-2 to TRBJ1-4, with 11 bases that match TRBD1. Germline assignment: CDR1 SGHTA and CDR2 FQGNSA. V trimming: 5 bases; J trimming: 8 bases; junction bases outside the gene matches: 7. The CDR3 length is 15 residues. DNA of the CDR3: TGTGCCAGCAGCCGGGACAGGGGGGAGGAAGAAAAACTGTTTTTT. The encoded protein is CASSRDRGEEEKLFF. Full variable domain (rest looked up from reference TRBV7-2 and TRBJ1-4): GAGVSQSPSNKVTEKGKDVELRCDPISGHTALYWYRQSLGQGLEFLIYFQGNSAPDKSGLPSDRFSAERTGGSVSTLTIQRTQQEDSAVYLCASSRDRGEEEKLFFGSGTQLSVL.

The chain links TRBV5-1 to TRBJ2-1, with TRBD2 as a possible D gene (6 bases). V lost 1 base and J lost 8, with 13 bases in between. CDR3 length equals 14 residues. Germline CDR1 reads SGHRS; CDR2 reads YFSETQ. The CDR3 DNA follows: TGCGCCAGCAGCTTGAGACTAGGAGCCCATGAGCAGTTCTTC. Translating it yields CASSLRLGAHEQFF.

This clone was found a few times. The chain combines TRBV4-1 with TRBJ2-2; 8 bases match TRBD2. There are 16 residues in the CDR3. J was trimmed by 5 bases and V by 3 bases; bases with no gene match: 8. CDR1 and CDR2 from the germline V gene are MGHRA and YSYEKL. CDR3 nucleotide sequence: TGCGCCAGCAGCCATGAAAGTAGCGGGACAACCGGGGAGCTGTTTTTT. This gives the protein CASSHESSGTTGELFF.

V is TRBV25-1 and J is TRBJ2-3, with D maybe TRBD2 (6 bases). V was clipped by 2 bases and J by 5 bases, with 8 bases between them. The CDR3 runs 13 residues. CDR1 and CDR2 from the germline V gene are MGHDK and SYGVNS. The CDR3 DNA is TGTGCCAGCAGTGAAGGAGGGATAGATACGCAGTATTTT. This encodes CASSEGGIDTQYF.

CDR3 bases: TGCGCCAGCAGCCTCAGCGGGAGCACGGCAGATACGCAGTATTTT. Translating gives CASSLSGSTADTQYF. V is TRBV5-1 and J is TRBJ2-3; 8 bases align to TRBD2. V lost 4 bases and J lost 4; bases outside the gene matches: 8. Germline V lookup: CDR1 SGHRS, CDR2 YFSETQ. This CDR3 has 15 amino acids.

A few counts support this clone. This chain joins TRBV19 and TRBJ1-3; TRBD1 aligns across 7 bases. V lost 6 bases, J lost 2 bases, and 4 bases stayed unmatched. CDR3 length equals 14 residues. Germline CDR1 and CDR2: LNHDA and SQIVND (reference sequence). As DNA, the CDR3 is TGTGCCAGTAGGACCGGGACAGCTGGAAACACCATATATTTT. It is translated as CASRTGTAGNTIYF. Full variable domain (remainder filled in from reference TRBV19 and TRBJ1-3): DGGITQSPKYLFRKEGQNVTLSCEQNLNHDAMYWYRQDPGQGLRLIYYSQIVNDFQKGDIAEGYSVSREKKESFPLTVTSAQKNPTAFYLCASRTGTAGNTIYFGEGSWLTVV.

The V call is TRBV6-6, the J call TRBJ1-5; 7 nucleotides match TRBD1. This CDR3 comprises 14 residues. V was clipped by 3 bases and J by 7 bases; unmatched bases: 6. Germline V gene lookup returns CDR1 MNHNY and CDR2 SVGAGI (reference sequence). The DNA of the CDR3 is TGTGCCAGCAGTTATGACAGGGAAGCACAGCCCCAGCATTTT. Residues: CASSYDREAQPQHF.

This clone came up a few times. The chain joins TRBV7-6 to TRBJ1-4, with no clear D. CDR3 length equals 14 residues. Per germline, CDR1 SGHVS and CDR2 FNYEAQ. Trimming shortened V by 1 base and J by 8 bases, and 11 bases separated the two germline ends. CDR3 sequence reads: CASSLGGVGEKLFF. DNA of the CDR3: TGTGCCAGCAGCTTAGGTGGGGTTGGCGAAAAACTGTTTTTT.

The CDR3 protein is CASRELAGGPDTQYF. The CDR3 DNA follows: TGTGCCAGCAGAGAACTAGCGGGAGGGCCAGATACGCAGTATTTT. The gene calls are TRBV2 and TRBJ2-3; 13 bases map to TRBD2. This CDR3 comprises 15 residues. The ends lost 6 bases at V and 4 bases at J; junction bases unmatched: 4. CDR1 and CDR2 from the germline V gene are SNHLY and FYNNEI.

The rearrangement links TRBV19 to TRBJ1-5; 7 bases agree with TRBD1. The CDR3 runs to 15 residues. The germline CDR1 and CDR2 sequences are LNHDA and SQIVND (reference sequence). Trimming removed 7 bases from V and 2 bases from J; junction bases left unmatched: 8. The CDR3 region has the DNA TGTGCCAGTACCCAGGGGGTATCTGGCAATCAGCCCCAGCATTTT. Translating gives CASTQGVSGNQPQHF.

The sample holds one count of this clone. The V gene is TRBV30, the J gene TRBJ2-5, with D perhaps TRBD2 (6 bases). The CDR3 is 15 residues long. V shed 1 base and J shed 6 bases, with 18 bases lying between them. Germline lookup yields CDR1 GTSNPN and CDR2 SVGIG (reference sequence). The CDR3 loop reads CAWSAPGLYTQTQYF. Here the CDR3 DNA reads TGTGCCTGGAGTGCCCCGGGACTCTATACACAGACCCAGTACTTC.

CDR3 nucleotides: TGTGCCAGCAGTTCCTGGGACAGCAACTATGGCTACACCTTC. It yields the protein CASSSWDSNYGYTF. V and J are TRBV27 and TRBJ1-2, with TRBD1 matching over 7 bases. The ends lost 4 bases at V and 2 bases at J; junction bases unmatched: 4. Germline CDR1 MNHEY, CDR2 SMNVEV (reference sequence). This CDR3 has 14 residues.

This chain connects TRBV5-1 to TRBJ2-5, with TRBD2 matching over 8 bases. J was trimmed by 5 bases and V by 4 bases; bases with no gene match: 10. This CDR3 has 15 amino acids. The germline CDR1 and CDR2 sequences are SGHRS and YFSETQ. The CDR3 sequence: CASSSQGTSGETQYF. DNA for the CDR3: TGCGCCAGCAGCAGCCAGGGGACTAGTGGGGAGACCCAGTACTTC.

V and J are TRBV7-2 and TRBJ2-3, with 8 bases lining up with TRBD1. Germline trimming cut 5 bases from V and 3 bases from J; bases unmatched to any gene: 4. Germline lookup yields CDR1 SGHTA and CDR2 FQGNSA. The CDR3 is 14 amino acids. The CDR3 is CASSGYRGTDTQYF. The DNA of the CDR3 is TGTGCCAGCAGCGGATACAGGGGGACAGATACGCAGTATTTT.

The chain couples TRBV5-5 to TRBJ2-7, with D possibly matching TRBD2 (6 bases). The CDR3 contains 16 residues. Deletions cut 4 bases from V and 5 bases from J, with 22 bases between. Germline V gene sequence: CDR1 SGHKS, CDR2 YYEKEE (reference sequence). CDR3 nucleotide sequence: TGTGCCAGCAGCCGCTCACTGGACTATCAGAACAACGAGCAGTACTTC. It codes for CASSRSLDYQNNEQYF.

This CDR3 is CASSKETGALEETQYF. CDR3 nucleotides: TGCGCCAGCAGCAAGGAGACCGGGGCCCTAGAAGAGACCCAGTACTTC. The genes are TRBV4-1 and TRBJ2-5, with D possibly called TRBD1 or TRBD2 (5 bases each). Germline-derived CDR1 and CDR2 are MGHRA and YSYEKL. This CDR3 spans 16 amino acids. The V end was cut by 5 bases, the J end by 3 bases, with 19 bases between.

This clone turned up a few times. This chain's CDR3 is CASSTGWSNEKLFF. The DNA for the CDR3 is TGTGCCAGCAGCACTGGGTGGTCTAATGAAAAACTGTTTTTT. This chain joins TRBV7-9 and TRBJ1-4, with D hard to call. The CDR3 runs 14 residues. The germline CDR1 and CDR2 sequences are SEHNR and FQNEAQ (reference sequence). Trimming left V 5 bases short and J 3 bases short, with 10 bases between.

The chain joins TRBV5-1 to TRBJ1-2; D possibly corresponds to TRBD1 (5 bases). CDR1 and CDR2 (germline): SGHRS, YFSETQ. The V end lost 2 bases, the J end lost 8 bases, and 16 bases lay between the germline ends. This CDR3 comprises 14 residues. The CDR3 protein is CASSFNTGQTGYTF. CDR3 sequence (DNA): TGCGCCAGCAGCTTTAACACAGGTCAAACAGGCTACACCTTC.

This clone showed up just once. The chain is built from TRBV5-1 and TRBJ2-7; D might be TRBD1 (7 bases). Deletions cut 5 bases from V and 3 bases from J, with 15 bases between. CDR3 length equals 14 residues. Per germline, CDR1 SGHRS and CDR2 YFSETQ. The CDR3 region has the DNA TGCGCCAGCAGACCCTGGGGGGACAGCTACGAGCAGTACTTC. Translation: CASRPWGDSYEQYF.

The chain carries TRBV30 and TRBJ2-5; D uncertain. V was shortened by 5 bases and J by 7 bases, with 11 bases between the two germline ends. CDR1 GTSNPN and CDR2 SVGIG come from the germline V gene (reference sequence). This CDR3 region has 11 residues. The CDR3 loop reads CAWFSPGTQYF. As DNA, the CDR3 is TGTGCCTGGTTCAGCCCTGGGACCCAGTACTTC.

This sequence joins TRBV7-8 and TRBJ2-7; D gene uncertain. Trimming left V 1 base short and J 4 bases short, with 14 bases between. The CDR3 covers 15 residues. Looked up from germline, CDR1 is SGHVS and CDR2 is FQNEAQ. In nucleotides, the CDR3 is TGTGCCAGCAGCTTAGTTGAAATAACGGCGTACGAGCAGTACTTC. It codes for CASSLVEITAYEQYF.

The chain uses TRBV5-1 and TRBJ1-2, with no clear D. Germline CDR1 and CDR2: SGHRS and YFSETQ. Trimming pared 4 bases from V and 7 bases from J, leaving 17 bases between. This CDR3 comprises 14 residues. This chain's CDR3 is CASSPETTSGGYTF. DNA of the CDR3: TGCGCCAGCAGCCCGGAGACCACAAGTGGTGGCTACACCTTC.